These 8 T cell receptor beta chains came from one sample sequenced in a study of CD4 T cells in relation to SARS-CoV-2 and coronaviruses. The repertoire was sequenced with immunoSEQ multiplex PCR; TCRdb's copy has only in-frame clones and lacks some. The sample comprises roughly 29,000 clones, about 73% of which are singletons, and 20% rests with the top ten. Which antigens these TCRs recognize remains unknown. Before the COVID-19 pandemic, during about 2011-2019, CD4+ T cells were taken from unexposed donors. Isolation of CD4+ T cells took place after 10 days in culture. What was sequenced was CD4+ T cells from PBMCs, cultured in vitro. These receptors originate from a human donor in good health.

In this sample, this clone turned up a few times. V is TRBV4-2 and J is TRBJ2-7; 8 positions agree with TRBD1. The germline V gene has CDR1 LGHNA and CDR2 YNFKEQ. The CDR3 runs to 15 residues. The ends lost 3 bases at V and 2 bases at J; junction bases unmatched: 6. The CDR3 DNA follows: TGTGCCAGCAGCCAGGCTCGACAGGGGACCTACGAGCAGTACTTC. This gives the protein CASSQARQGTYEQYF.

The chain carries TRBV5-1 and TRBJ2-2; 7 nucleotides line up with TRBD1. Germline V gives CDR1 SGHRS, CDR2 YFSETQ. V lost 4 bases to trimming and J lost 2 bases; unmatched junction nucleotides: 8. The CDR3 has 16 amino acids. The CDR3 sequence is CASSKQGQSNTGELFF. The CDR3 region has the DNA TGCGCCAGCAGCAAACAGGGACAGAGCAACACCGGGGAGCTGTTTTTT.

This clone was counted once. This chain links TRBV7-9 with TRBJ1-4, with 7 bases that match TRBD1. The J segment lost 1 base and the V segment lost 5 bases, leaving 4 bases of the junction unmatched. The germline CDR1 and CDR2 sequences are SEHNR and FQNEAQ (reference sequence). The length of the CDR3 is 15 residues. The CDR3 sequence is CASSTRGGTNEKLFF. The CDR3 nucleotides are TGTGCCAGCAGCACCAGGGGGGGAACTAATGAAAAACTGTTTTTT.

The chain carries TRBV2 and TRBJ1-2; D remains ambiguous. Trimming shortened V by 5 bases and J by 3 bases, and 16 bases separated the two germline ends. The CDR3 contains 15 residues. Germline V gene sequence: CDR1 SNHLY, CDR2 FYNNEI. The CDR3: CASSPSWTADYGYTF. The CDR3 nucleotides read TGTGCCAGCAGTCCCTCCTGGACCGCCGACTATGGCTACACCTTC.

The CDR3, as DNA: TGTGCCAGCAGCTTACGGGCGGGCCCCCAAGAGACCCAGTACTTC. It is translated as CASSLRAGPQETQYF. The chain links TRBV5-4 to TRBJ2-5; the D gene is possibly TRBD2 (5 bases). The germline V gene has CDR1 SGHNT and CDR2 YYREEE (reference sequence). The V gene lost 2 bases and the J gene lost 1 base, with 12 bases spanning the gap. The CDR3 has 15 amino acids. Supplemented by reference TRBV5-4 and TRBJ2-5, the full variable domain reads ETGVTQSPTHLIKTRGQQVTLRCSSQSGHNTVSWYQQALGQGPQFIFQYYREEENGRGNFPPRFSGLQFPNYSSELNVNALELDDSALYLCASSLRAGPQETQYFGPGTRLLVL.

The J gene is TRBJ2-1, the V gene TRBV27; D remains unclear. Trimming cost V 8 bases and J 4 bases, with 6 bases left between them. The CDR3 length is 11 residues. CDR1 and CDR2 (germline): MNHEY, SMNVEV (reference sequence). In DNA form, the CDR3 reads TGTGCCAGCCGTCGGTACAATGAGCAGTTCTTC. Its translation is CASRRYNEQFF.

The V and J genes are TRBV12-3 or TRBV12-4 and TRBJ2-7, with D unresolved. CDR3 length: 12 residues. With 6 bases removed from V and 7 bases from J, the gap between germline ends came to 13 bases. The CDR3: CASSLNSEEQYF. Here the CDR3 DNA reads TGTGCCAGCAGCCTAAATTCAGAAGAGCAGTACTTC.

CDR3 sequence (DNA): TGTGCCAGCAGGTCCGGGACAGGAAATGAAAAACTGTTTTTT. Its translation is CASRSGTGNEKLFF. The chain employs TRBV6-6 and TRBJ1-4, with TRBD1 matching over 8 bases. The germline gives CDR1 MNHNY, CDR2 SVGAGI (reference sequence). Trimming at V came to 6 bases and at J to 5 bases, leaving 5 bases not matched to a gene. The CDR3 length is 14 residues.